Shown below are 27 T cell receptor beta chains from a single sample sequenced in a study of T-cell reconstitution after alpha-beta-depleted transplantation in children. During its preparation, the TCRbeta library received unique molecular identifiers. MiXCR was run by TCRdb on the PCR reads, yielding one entry per CDR3 protein. The sample gives 200,000 to 300,000 distinct CDR3 sequences, under 30% of which show up once; about 2.5% is in the top ten. The material was PBMCs, obtained before TCRalphabeta/CD19-depleted stem cell transplant. The receptor set was obtained from a girl aged 2-10 years with Fanconi anemia, due to receive a stem cell transplant.

The chain employs TRBV7-6 and TRBJ2-1, with 8 bases lining up with TRBD2. CDR1 SGHVS and CDR2 FNYEAQ come from the germline V gene. After removal of 1 base from V and 5 bases from J, the junction contained 13 bases not matched to a gene. CDR3 length: 18 residues. CDR3 coding DNA: TGTGCCAGCAGCTTAGGGGGAGGGGTAGCGGGACTTCACAATGAGCAGTTCTTC. Translation gives CASSLGGGVAGLHNEQFF.

The chain has TRBV7-2 and TRBJ2-3; 7 bases fit TRBD1. The V segment lost 8 bases and the J segment 6 bases; nucleotides outside the gene matches: 2. Per germline, CDR1 SGHTA and CDR2 FQGNSA. The CDR3 totals 11 residues. The CDR3 sequence is CASDRADTQYF. The CDR3 nucleotides are TGTGCCAGCGACAGGGCTGATACGCAGTATTTT.

This sequence joins TRBV5-6 and TRBJ2-1; D might be TRBD2 (5 bases). The length of the CDR3 is 15 residues. The V gene lost 1 base and the J gene lost 4 bases, with 12 bases spanning the gap. The germline V gene has CDR1 SGHDT and CDR2 YYEEEE. CDR3 sequence reads: CASSLPRERYNEQFF. The CDR3 region has the DNA TGTGCCAGCAGCTTGCCGAGGGAGAGGTACAATGAGCAGTTCTTC.

This clonotype was recorded many times. V is TRBV28 and J is TRBJ2-5; D not resolved. The CDR3 runs 14 residues. Germline CDR1 reads MDHEN; CDR2 reads SYDVKM. With 1 base removed from V and 2 bases from J, the gap between germline ends came to 8 bases. The CDR3 region has the DNA TGTGCCAGCAGTTTATCGTACAGTCAAGAGACCCAGTACTTC. Its protein product is CASSLSYSQETQYF.

In its sample, this clonotype was seen a few times. The V call is TRBV14, the J call TRBJ2-1; D not resolved. The CDR3 covers 16 residues. Trimming removed 1 base from V and 0 bases from J, with 10 bases in between. Germline values: CDR1 SGHDN, CDR2 FVKESK. The CDR3 coding sequence is TGTGCCAGCAGCCAAGTTCCGCGAAGCTCCTACAATGAGCAGTTCTTC. Translating gives CASSQVPRSSYNEQFF.

The genes are TRBV18 and TRBJ2-2; the match to TRBD2 covers 7 bases. In germline, CDR1 is KGHSH, CDR2 LQKENI. Unmatched junction bases numbered 5, after V lost 5 bases and J lost 2 bases. CDR3 length: 15 residues. CDR3 sequence reads: CASSGPGLNTGELFF. CDR3 sequence (DNA): TGTGCCAGCTCAGGACCGGGACTAAACACCGGGGAGCTGTTTTTT.

The V gene is TRBV6-2 or TRBV6-3, the J gene TRBJ2-5; D not resolved. Trimming removed 2 bases at V and 5 bases at J, with 15 bases between. Germline lookup yields CDR1 MNHEY and CDR2 SVGEGT. The CDR3 runs 15 residues. CDR3 DNA sequence: TGTGCCAGCAGTTACCGAGAGTCGTCGAGGGAGACCCAGTACTTC. Protein: CASSYRESSRETQYF.

This clonotype has at least ten counts. The chain uses TRBV29-1 and TRBJ1-1; D call uncertain. This CDR3 comprises 12 residues. Trimming cost V 1 base and J 5 bases, with 8 bases left between them. Germline V CDR1 and CDR2: SQVTM, ANQGSEA. The CDR3 coding sequence is TGCAGCGTTGAAGTTACGGGGACTGAAGCTTTCTTT. Protein product: CSVEVTGTEAFF.

This sequence joins TRBV20-1 and TRBJ2-7; D remains ambiguous. V lost 6 bases and J 5 bases, leaving 14 bases between the germline ends. CDR3 length: 12 residues. Germline V gene sequence: CDR1 DFQATT, CDR2 SNEGSKA (reference sequence). CDR3 bases: TGCAGTGCCCGCCGCCAATTCGACGAGCAGTACTTC. Protein product: CSARRQFDEQYF.

This clonotype was counted many times. The chain links TRBV29-1 to TRBJ2-7; TRBD2 agrees at 7 bases. Germline CDR1 SQVTM, CDR2 ANQGSEA. V lost 1 base and J lost 3; bases outside the gene matches: 9. The CDR3 is 15 residues long. CDR3 sequence (DNA): TGCAGCGTTGAAGGTCCCGGGGGAGGGATCTACGAGCAGTACTTC. This sequence encodes CSVEGPGGGIYEQYF.

Ten or more counts support this clonotype. This rearrangement joins TRBV6-4 to TRBJ2-2; TRBD2 matches 13 bases. After removal of 4 bases from V and 4 bases from J, the junction contained 0 bases not matched to a gene. The germline gives CDR1 MRHNA, CDR2 SNTAGT. The length of the CDR3 is 15 residues. This chain's CDR3 is CASSGTSGSTGELFF. The CDR3 DNA sequence: TGTGCCAGCAGTGGGACTAGCGGGAGCACCGGGGAGCTGTTTTTT.

This clonotype appeared a few times. This rearrangement joins TRBV7-6 to TRBJ2-3; D perhaps matches TRBD2 (6 bases). Looked up from germline, CDR1 is SGHVS and CDR2 is FNYEAQ. The ends were cut back, 1 base at V and 3 bases at J, with 14 bases in the middle. There are 16 residues in the CDR3. The CDR3 here is CASSLGATGRTDTQYF. For the CDR3, the DNA is TGTGCCAGCAGCTTAGGAGCAACCGGGAGAACAGATACGCAGTATTTT.

This sequence joins TRBV27 and TRBJ2-7; D possibly corresponds to TRBD2 (6 bases). Germline V CDR1 and CDR2: MNHEY, SMNVEV (reference sequence). Trimming stripped 2 bases from V and 7 bases from J, with 24 bases between. This CDR3 contains 17 residues. The CDR3 bases are TGTGCCAGCAGTTTAAACAAACCGGGACTCGAGGTCCGGGAGCAGTACTTC. Its protein is CASSLNKPGLEVREQYF.

There are many counts of this clonotype. The chain links TRBV4-2 to TRBJ2-1; possible D gene TRBD2, 6 bases. The germline V gene has CDR1 LGHNA and CDR2 YNFKEQ. This CDR3 contains 13 residues. The V end was cut by 10 bases, the J end by 8 bases, with 18 bases between. The CDR3 loop reads CATRDSPSDEQFF. The CDR3 nucleotides read TGTGCCACCCGGGACTCTCCGTCCGATGAGCAGTTCTTC.

The chain couples TRBV24-1 to TRBJ2-1; D unresolved. Germline values: CDR1 KGHDR, CDR2 SFDVKD. The CDR3 loop spans 16 amino acids. V was cut by 1 base and J by 0 bases, with 9 bases left in between. CDR3 protein: CATSDLAATSYNEQFF. In nucleotides, the CDR3 is TGTGCCACCAGTGATTTAGCAGCGACCTCCTACAATGAGCAGTTCTTC.

This sequence joins TRBV20-1 and TRBJ2-1; TRBD1 is a possible D gene (6 bases). This CDR3 has 14 residues. Germline CDR1 and CDR2: DFQATT and SNEGSKA (reference sequence). V gave up 5 bases and J gave up 3 bases, with 14 bases separating them. The CDR3 DNA sequence: TGCAGTGCTGGGGGACACCGCCACTACAATGAGCAGTTCTTC. It translates to CSAGGHRHYNEQFF.

The CDR3 protein is CSARDLRTSGARNEQFF. Written as DNA, the CDR3 is TGCAGTGCTAGAGATCTTCGGACTAGCGGGGCCCGCAATGAGCAGTTCTTC. The rearrangement links TRBV20-1 to TRBJ2-1; the match to TRBD2 covers 12 bases. Trimming removed 0 bases from V and 6 bases from J; junction bases left unmatched: 9. Germline CDR1 reads DFQATT; CDR2 reads SNEGSKA (reference sequence). There are 17 residues in the CDR3.

The rearrangement uses TRBV7-2 and TRBJ2-5; tentatively, D is TRBD2 (6 bases). CDR1 and CDR2 (germline): SGHTA, FQGNSA. The germline V and J ends were trimmed by 2 bases and 4 bases, with 20 bases remaining between them. CDR3 size: 17 residues. The CDR3 here is CASSLLIQIAGRETQYF. In DNA, the CDR3 is TGTGCCAGCAGCTTACTGATACAGATCGCGGGGAGAGAGACCCAGTACTTC.

In its sample, this clonotype was seen a few times. The V call is TRBV20-1, the J call TRBJ1-2; a weak D match, TRBD1 (5 bases). Trimming shortened V by 5 bases and J by 3 bases, and 7 bases separated the two germline ends. CDR3 length: 11 residues. Germline V gene lookup returns CDR1 DFQATT and CDR2 SNEGSKA (reference sequence). Here the CDR3 reads CSAPGDYGYTF. CDR3 coding DNA: TGCAGTGCTCCGGGGGACTATGGCTACACCTTC.

This sequence joins TRBV10-3 and TRBJ2-5; 8 nucleotides line up with TRBD1. This CDR3 comprises 14 residues. Germline CDR1 and CDR2: ENHRY and SYGVKD. V gave up 11 bases and J gave up 1 base; unmatched junction bases: 9. The CDR3 DNA reads TGTGCCGCCTCCGGGACAGGCCTCCAAGAGACCCAGTACTTC. Translation gives CAASGTGLQETQYF.

The chain recombines TRBV5-1 with TRBJ2-5; D is undetermined. The CDR3 contains 16 residues. Germline lookup yields CDR1 SGHRS and CDR2 YFSETQ. Trimming removed 0 bases from V and 5 bases from J, with 17 bases in between. The CDR3 is CASSLDPATLKETQYF. The CDR3 region has the DNA TGCGCCAGCAGCTTGGATCCGGCCACTCTCAAGGAGACCCAGTACTTC.

This clonotype was seen many times. This rearrangement joins TRBV12-3 or TRBV12-4 to TRBJ2-1; 9 bases align to TRBD2. CDR3 length: 15 residues. V lost 6 bases and J lost 9; bases outside the gene matches: 12. The CDR3 region has the DNA TGTGCCAGCAGCCGGGGACTAGCTATGACCTCTGAGCAGTTCTTC. Protein product: CASSRGLAMTSEQFF.

This clonotype was picked up a small number of times. This chain links TRBV29-1 with TRBJ2-7, with 12 bases that match TRBD2. The length of the CDR3 is 14 residues. Germline V lookup: CDR1 SQVTM, CDR2 ANQGSEA. After removal of 8 bases from V and 3 bases from J, the junction contained 8 bases not matched to a gene. This CDR3 is CSTSGTSGFYEQYF. DNA of the CDR3: TGCAGCACGAGCGGGACTAGCGGGTTCTACGAGCAGTACTTC.

This clonotype was seen repeatedly, ten times or more. V is TRBV6-5 and J is TRBJ2-1; perhaps TRBD2 as D (6 bases). Germline-derived CDR1 and CDR2 are MNHEY and SVGAGI. V was clipped by 2 bases and J by 0 bases, with 8 bases between them. The CDR3 is made up of 15 amino acids. The CDR3 spells CASSYAGSSYNEQFF. The DNA for the CDR3 is TGTGCCAGCAGTTACGCGGGATCCTCCTACAATGAGCAGTTCTTC.

This clonotype was counted many times. The chain links TRBV12-3 or TRBV12-4 to TRBJ2-5; unclear D gene. CDR3 length equals 12 residues. V shed 6 bases and J shed 5 bases, with 10 bases lying between them. CDR3 in amino acids: CASRFAEETQYF. In DNA, the CDR3 is TGTGCCAGCAGATTCGCGGAGGAGACCCAGTACTTC.

This clonotype was observed at least ten times. V is TRBV20-1 and J is TRBJ2-7; tentatively, D is TRBD2 (5 bases). Per the germline V gene, CDR1 is DFQATT and CDR2 is SNEGSKA (reference sequence). V was trimmed by 3 bases and J by 3 bases, leaving 12 bases between them. The CDR3 is 13 amino acids. CDR3 loop: CSASIVASYEQYF. In nucleotides, the CDR3 is TGCAGTGCTAGTATTGTAGCGAGCTACGAGCAGTACTTC.

Ten or more counts support this clonotype. The chain employs TRBV20-1 and TRBJ2-5; perhaps TRBD1 as D (5 bases). Deletions cut 3 bases from V and 0 bases from J, with 11 bases between. Germline CDR1 and CDR2: DFQATT and SNEGSKA (reference sequence). This CDR3 has 14 amino acids. CDR3 protein: CSASFRGYQETQYF. For the CDR3, the DNA is TGCAGTGCTAGCTTTAGGGGCTACCAAGAGACCCAGTACTTC.